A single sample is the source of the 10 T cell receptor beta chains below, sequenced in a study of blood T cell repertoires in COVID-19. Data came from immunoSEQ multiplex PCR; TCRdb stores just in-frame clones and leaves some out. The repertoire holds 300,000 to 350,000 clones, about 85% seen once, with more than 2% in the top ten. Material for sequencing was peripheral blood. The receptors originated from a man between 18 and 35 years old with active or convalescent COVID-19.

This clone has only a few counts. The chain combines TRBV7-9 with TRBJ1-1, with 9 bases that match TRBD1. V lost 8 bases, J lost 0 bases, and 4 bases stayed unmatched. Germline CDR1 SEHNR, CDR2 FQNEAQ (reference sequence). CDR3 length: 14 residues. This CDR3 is CASGGQGMNTEAFF. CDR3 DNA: TGTGCCAGCGGAGGACAGGGGATGAACACTGAAGCTTTCTTT. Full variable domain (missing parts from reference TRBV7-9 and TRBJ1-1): DTGVSQNPRHKITKRGQNVTFRCDPISEHNRLYWYRQTLGQGPEFLTYFQNEAQLEKSRLLSDRFSAERPKGSFSTLEIQRTEQGDSAMYLCASGGQGMNTEAFFGQGTRLTVV.

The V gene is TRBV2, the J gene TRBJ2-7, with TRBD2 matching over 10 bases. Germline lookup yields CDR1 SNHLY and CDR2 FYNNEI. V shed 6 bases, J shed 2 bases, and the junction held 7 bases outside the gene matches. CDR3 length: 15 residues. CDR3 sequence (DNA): TGTGCCAGCAGGGATAGCGGGAGGATGCCCTACGAGCAGTACTTC. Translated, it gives CASRDSGRMPYEQYF.

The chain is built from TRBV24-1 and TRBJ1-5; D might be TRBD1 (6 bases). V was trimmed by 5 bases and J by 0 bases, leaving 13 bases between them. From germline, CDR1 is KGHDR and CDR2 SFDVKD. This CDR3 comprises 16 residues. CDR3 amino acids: CATSGGTPSSNQPQHF. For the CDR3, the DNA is TGTGCCACCAGTGGGGGGACACCAAGTAGCAATCAGCCCCAGCATTTT.

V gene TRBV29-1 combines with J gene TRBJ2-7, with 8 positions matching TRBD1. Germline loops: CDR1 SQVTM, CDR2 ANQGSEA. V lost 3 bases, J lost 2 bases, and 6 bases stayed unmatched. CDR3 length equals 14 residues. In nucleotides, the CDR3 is TGCAGCGTTGATGGACAGGGAGTTCCCTACGAGCAGTACTTC. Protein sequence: CSVDGQGVPYEQYF.

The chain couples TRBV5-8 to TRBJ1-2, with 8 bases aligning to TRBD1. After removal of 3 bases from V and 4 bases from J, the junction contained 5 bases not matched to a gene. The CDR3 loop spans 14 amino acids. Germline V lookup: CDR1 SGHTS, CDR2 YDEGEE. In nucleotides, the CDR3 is TGTGCCAGCAGCTCGGGACAGGCCCTCTATGGCTACACCTTC. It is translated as CASSSGQALYGYTF.

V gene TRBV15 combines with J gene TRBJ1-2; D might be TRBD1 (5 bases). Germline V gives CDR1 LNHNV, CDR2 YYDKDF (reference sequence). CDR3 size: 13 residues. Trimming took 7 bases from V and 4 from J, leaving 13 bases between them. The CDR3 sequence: CATNGGQGYGYTF. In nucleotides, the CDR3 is TGTGCCACCAACGGGGGTCAAGGCTATGGCTACACCTTC.

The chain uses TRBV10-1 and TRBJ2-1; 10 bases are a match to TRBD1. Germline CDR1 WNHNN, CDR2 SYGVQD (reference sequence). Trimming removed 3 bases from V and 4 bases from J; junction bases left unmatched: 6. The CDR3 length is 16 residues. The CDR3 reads CASSETGTGDYNEQFF. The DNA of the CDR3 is TGCGCCAGCAGTGAAACCGGGACAGGGGATTACAATGAGCAGTTCTTC.

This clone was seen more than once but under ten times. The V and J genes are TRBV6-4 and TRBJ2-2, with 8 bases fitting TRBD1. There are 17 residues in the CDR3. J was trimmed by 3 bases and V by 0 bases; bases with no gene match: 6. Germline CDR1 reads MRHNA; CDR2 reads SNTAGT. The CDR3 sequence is CASSDSLLTGDTGELFF. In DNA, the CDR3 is TGTGCCAGCAGTGACTCCCTCCTGACAGGGGACACCGGGGAGCTGTTTTTT.

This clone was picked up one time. CDR3 residues: CASGRTGSYEQYF. DNA for the CDR3: TGCGCCAGCGGAAGGACAGGTTCCTACGAGCAGTACTTC. V gene TRBV5-1 combines with J gene TRBJ2-7; TRBD1 matches at 7 bases. The CDR3 runs 13 residues. Germline CDR1 is SGHRS and CDR2 is YFSETQ. Losses at the gene ends were 7 bases for V and 1 base for J; bases not matched to a gene: 5. Full variable domain (outside the CDR3, taken from reference TRBV5-1 and TRBJ2-7): KAGVTQTPRYLIKTRGQQVTLSCSPISGHRSVSWYQQTPGQGLQFLFEYFSETQRNKGNFPGRFSGRQFSNSRSEMNVSTLELGDSALYLCASGRTGSYEQYFGPGTRLTVT.

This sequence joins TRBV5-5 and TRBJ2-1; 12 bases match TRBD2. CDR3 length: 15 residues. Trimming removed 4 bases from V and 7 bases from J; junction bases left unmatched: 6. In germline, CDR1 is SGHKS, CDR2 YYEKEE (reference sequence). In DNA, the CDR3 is TGTGCCAGCAGCCCTGGACTAGCGGGGAGGAATGAGCAGTTCTTC. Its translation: CASSPGLAGRNEQFF.